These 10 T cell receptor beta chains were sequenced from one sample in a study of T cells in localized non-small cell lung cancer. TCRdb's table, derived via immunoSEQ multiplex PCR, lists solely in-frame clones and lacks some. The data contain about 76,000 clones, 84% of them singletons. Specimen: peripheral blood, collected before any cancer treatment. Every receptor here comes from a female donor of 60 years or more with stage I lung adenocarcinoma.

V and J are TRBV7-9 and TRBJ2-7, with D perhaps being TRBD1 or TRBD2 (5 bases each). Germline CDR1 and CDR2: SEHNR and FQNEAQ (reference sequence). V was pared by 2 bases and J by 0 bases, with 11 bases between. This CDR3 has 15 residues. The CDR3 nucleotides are TGTGCCAGCAGCTTATACGGGACGGACTCCTACGAGCAGTACTTC. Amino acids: CASSLYGTDSYEQYF.

CDR3 bases: TGTGCCAGCAGGGGGGGCAGCTATAATTCACCCCTCCACTTT. It translates to CASRGGSYNSPLHF. The chain recombines TRBV5-5 with TRBJ1-6; possibly TRBD1 for D (6 bases). V gave up 5 bases and J gave up 3 bases, with 9 bases separating them. This CDR3 has 14 residues. Per germline, CDR1 SGHKS and CDR2 YYEKEE (reference sequence).

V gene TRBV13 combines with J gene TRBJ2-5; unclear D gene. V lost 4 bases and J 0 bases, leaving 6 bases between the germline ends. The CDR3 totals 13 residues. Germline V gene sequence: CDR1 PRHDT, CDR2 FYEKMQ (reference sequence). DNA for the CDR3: TGTGCCAGCAGCTCTCCATACCAAGAGACCCAGTACTTC. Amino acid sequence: CASSSPYQETQYF.

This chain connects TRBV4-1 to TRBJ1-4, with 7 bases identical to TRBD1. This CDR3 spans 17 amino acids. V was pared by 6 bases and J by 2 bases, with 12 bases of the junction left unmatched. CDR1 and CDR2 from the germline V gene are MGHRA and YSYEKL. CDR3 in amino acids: CASRLGDSYSTNEKLFF. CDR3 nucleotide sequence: TGCGCCAGCAGGCTTGGGGACAGCTATTCTACTAATGAAAAACTGTTTTTT.

In DNA, the CDR3 is TGTGCCAGTAGTGTCAAGAGGACCGCTGGCGAGCAGTACTTC. This encodes CASSVKRTAGEQYF. The rearrangement joins TRBV19 to TRBJ2-7; D not certain. CDR3 length: 14 amino acids. Trimming removed 5 bases at V and 6 bases at J, with 17 bases between. Germline-derived CDR1 and CDR2 are LNHDA and SQIVND (reference sequence).

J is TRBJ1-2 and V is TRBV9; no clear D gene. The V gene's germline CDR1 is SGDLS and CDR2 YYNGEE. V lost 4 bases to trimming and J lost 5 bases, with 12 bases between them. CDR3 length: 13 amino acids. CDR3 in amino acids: CASSSLVGYGYTF. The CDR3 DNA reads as TGTGCCAGCAGCTCCCTGGTGGGATATGGCTACACCTTC.

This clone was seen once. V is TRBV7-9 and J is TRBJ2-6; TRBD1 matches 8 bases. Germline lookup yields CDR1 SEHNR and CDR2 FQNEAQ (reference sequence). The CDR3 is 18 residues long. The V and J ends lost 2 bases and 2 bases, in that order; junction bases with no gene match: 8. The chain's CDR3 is CASSLSTGGPTGANVLTF. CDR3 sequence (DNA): TGTGCCAGCAGCTTAAGCACAGGGGGGCCGACTGGGGCCAACGTCCTGACTTTC.

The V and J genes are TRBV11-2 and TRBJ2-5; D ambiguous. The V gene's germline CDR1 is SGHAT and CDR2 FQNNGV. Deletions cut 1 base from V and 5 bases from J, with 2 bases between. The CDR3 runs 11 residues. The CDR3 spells CASSLGETQYF. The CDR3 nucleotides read TGTGCCAGCAGCTTAGGGGAGACCCAGTACTTC.

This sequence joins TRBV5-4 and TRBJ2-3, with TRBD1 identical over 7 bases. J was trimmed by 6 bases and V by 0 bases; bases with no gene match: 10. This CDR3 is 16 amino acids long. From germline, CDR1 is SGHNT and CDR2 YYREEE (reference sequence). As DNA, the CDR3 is TGTGCCAGCAGCTTGGGGGACAGCTCGACGACGGATACGCAGTATTTT. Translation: CASSLGDSSTTDTQYF. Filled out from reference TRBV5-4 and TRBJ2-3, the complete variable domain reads ETGVTQSPTHLIKTRGQQVTLRCSSQSGHNTVSWYQQALGQGPQFIFQYYREEENGRGNFPPRFSGLQFPNYSSELNVNALELDDSALYLCASSLGDSSTTDTQYFGPGTRLTVL.

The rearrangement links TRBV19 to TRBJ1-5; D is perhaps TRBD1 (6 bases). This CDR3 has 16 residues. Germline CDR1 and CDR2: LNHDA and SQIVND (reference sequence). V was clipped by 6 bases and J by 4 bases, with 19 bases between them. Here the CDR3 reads CASRSGGQGGNQPQHF. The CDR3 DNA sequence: TGTGCCAGTAGATCTGGGGGCCAGGGTGGTAATCAGCCCCAGCATTTT.